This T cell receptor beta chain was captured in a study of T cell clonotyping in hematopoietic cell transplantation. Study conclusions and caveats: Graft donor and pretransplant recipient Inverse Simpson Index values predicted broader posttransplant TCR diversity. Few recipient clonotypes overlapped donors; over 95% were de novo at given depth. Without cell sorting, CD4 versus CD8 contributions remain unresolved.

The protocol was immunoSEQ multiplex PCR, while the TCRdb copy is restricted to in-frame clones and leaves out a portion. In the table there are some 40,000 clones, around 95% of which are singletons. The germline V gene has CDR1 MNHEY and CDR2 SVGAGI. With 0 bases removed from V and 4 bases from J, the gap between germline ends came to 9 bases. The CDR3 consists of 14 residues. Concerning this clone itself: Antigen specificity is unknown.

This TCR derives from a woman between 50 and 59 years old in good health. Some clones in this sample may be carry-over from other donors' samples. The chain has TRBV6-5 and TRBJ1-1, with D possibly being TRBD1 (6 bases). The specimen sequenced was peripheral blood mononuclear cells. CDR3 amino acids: CASSYSPGVTEAFF. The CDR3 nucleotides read TGTGCCAGCAGTTACTCTCCAGGGGTCACTGAAGCTTTCTTT.